The 10 T cell receptor beta chains below all came from one sample that was sequenced in a study of blood T cell repertoires in COVID-19. Sequenced by immunoSEQ multiplex PCR; TCRdb stores in-frame clones only, minus some. This repertoire shows approximately 400,000 clones, around 88% found once; its top ten account for approximately 12%. Material for sequencing was peripheral blood. The receptors were sampled from a woman aged 50 to 60 with COVID-19, enrolled during active disease.

The chain employs TRBV6-4 and TRBJ2-5; maybe TRBD1 (6 bases). Germline values: CDR1 MRHNA, CDR2 SNTAGT. CDR3 length: 14 residues. Trimming removed 6 bases from V and 1 base from J, with 12 bases in between. The CDR3 sequence is CASSPQTGQETQYF. In DNA, the CDR3 is TGTGCCAGCAGCCCTCAGACAGGCCAAGAGACCCAGTACTTC.

The chain links TRBV10-2 to TRBJ1-1, with 7 positions matching TRBD1. CDR1 is WSHSY and CDR2 is SAAADI in the germline V gene. The CDR3 is 16 amino acids. With V trimmed by 6 bases and J by 1 base, 11 bases remained unmatched. The CDR3 nucleotides are TGCGCCAGCAGCGACCTAACGACAGGGACGAACACTGAAGCTTTCTTT. Its protein is CASSDLTTGTNTEAFF.

This chain's CDR3 is CASSQDVTGGTGELFF. The CDR3 DNA follows: TGTGCCAGCAGCCAAGACGTGACAGGGGGGACCGGGGAGCTGTTTTTT. The rearrangement links TRBV3-1 (or the pseudogene TRBV3-2) to TRBJ2-2; 9 bases map to TRBD1. Germline-derived CDR1 and CDR2 are LGHDT and YNNKEL (reference sequence). V was pared by 0 bases and J by 5 bases, with 4 bases of the junction left unmatched. There are 16 residues in the CDR3.

V is TRBV19 and J is TRBJ2-7; tentative D call: TRBD1 (5 bases). There are 16 residues in the CDR3. In germline, CDR1 is LNHDA, CDR2 SQIVND (reference sequence). V shed 4 bases and J shed 4 bases, with 20 bases lying between them. CDR3 region: CASSTPRQKIGYEQYF. The CDR3 DNA follows: TGTGCCAGTAGTACCCCCAGACAGAAAATCGGATACGAGCAGTACTTC.

The chain has TRBV5-1 and TRBJ1-2, with TRBD1 matching 9 bases. The CDR3 is made up of 14 amino acids. CDR1 and CDR2 (germline): SGHRS, YFSETQ. V shed 4 bases, J shed 2 bases, and the junction held 3 bases outside the gene matches. The CDR3 DNA reads as TGCGCCAGCAGCATCGGGACAGGGAACTATGGCTACACCTTC. Translation: CASSIGTGNYGYTF.

The chain carries TRBV19 and TRBJ1-4; D call uncertain. CDR1 LNHDA and CDR2 SQIVND come from the germline V gene (reference sequence). The V gene lost 5 bases and the J gene lost 8 bases, with 18 bases spanning the gap. The CDR3 contains 15 residues. CDR3 DNA sequence: TGTGCCAGTAGTCCACGGGTGGAGTTGGAAGAAAAACTGTTTTTT. Residues: CASSPRVELEEKLFF.

This rearrangement joins TRBV6-5 to TRBJ2-2; possibly TRBD2 for D (6 bases). Germline CDR1 and CDR2: MNHEY and SVGAGI. V lost 0 bases and J 7 bases, leaving 6 bases between the germline ends. This CDR3 is built from 13 residues. CDR3 amino acids: CASSYSGGGELFF. The CDR3 DNA is TGTGCCAGCAGTTACTCCGGGGGCGGGGAGCTGTTTTTT.

The J gene is TRBJ1-2, the V gene TRBV27, with 10 bases identical to TRBD1. Germline V gives CDR1 MNHEY, CDR2 SMNVEV (reference sequence). This CDR3 has 14 amino acids. Trimming cost V 6 bases and J 7 bases; bases outside gene matches: 8. CDR3 loop: CASSLQTGGGGYTF. CDR3 nucleotide sequence: TGTGCCAGCAGCCTTCAGACAGGGGGCGGTGGCTACACCTTC.

This rearrangement joins TRBV14 to TRBJ1-2; D unresolved. V gave up 4 bases and J gave up 8 bases, with 14 bases separating them. Germline lookup yields CDR1 SGHDN and CDR2 FVKESK. The CDR3 loop spans 13 amino acids. CDR3 nucleotide sequence: TGTGCCAGCAGCCCCCTCAAAGTCGGGGGCTACACCTTC. It codes for CASSPLKVGGYTF.

In DNA form, the CDR3 reads TGTGCCAGCAGCTTAGGAGGCGGGCGTTACACCTTC. Translating gives CASSLGGGRYTF. This chain uses TRBV11-2 with TRBJ1-2; no definite D call. The CDR3 sequence is 12 residues long. With 1 base removed from V and 11 bases from J, the gap between germline ends came to 11 bases. Germline loops: CDR1 SGHAT, CDR2 FQNNGV.